This is a list of T cell receptor beta chains from one sample in a study of blood T cell repertoires in COVID-19. The method was immunoSEQ multiplex PCR; TCRdb's version includes in-frame clones alone and lacks a portion of them. The table lists some 460,000 clones, nearly 90% of them singletons. Sequencing used PBMCs or T cells enriched from blood (not recorded which). The receptors were gathered from a woman between 18 and 29 years old with acute COVID-19. Both conserved end residues are part of each CDR3. A D gene is named only where the DNA matches it firmly. Clone size is not always given. Where it is, it says once, few, many or a class for expanded clones.

j_gene: TRBJ2-1; v_gene: TRBV5-1; d_gene: .; abundance: .; CDR3aa: CASSLSFDEQFF; CDR3nt: TGCGCCAGCAGCTTGTCGTTCGATGAGCAGTTCTTC
j_gene: TRBJ1-3; v_gene: TRBV18; d_gene: TRBD1; abundance: .; CDR3aa: CASSPPGQSSGNTIYF; CDR3nt: TGTGCCAGCTCACCTCCGGGACAGAGCTCTGGAAACACCATATATTTT
j_gene: TRBJ1-1; v_gene: TRBV7-9; d_gene: .; abundance: .; CDR3aa: CASSPPGLSRNTEAFF; CDR3nt: TGTGCCAGCAGCCCCCCGGGACTTTCCCGGAACACTGAAGCTTTCTTT
j_gene: TRBJ2-5; v_gene: TRBV28; d_gene: TRBD2; abundance: .; CDR3aa: CASMGSGSSETQYF; CDR3nt: TGTGCCAGCATGGGTAGCGGGAGCTCTGAGACCCAGTACTTC
j_gene: TRBJ1-1; v_gene: TRBV18; d_gene: TRBD1; abundance: .; CDR3aa: CASTEDRVTEAFF; CDR3nt: TGTGCCAGCACGGAGGACAGGGTAACTGAAGCTTTCTTT
j_gene: TRBJ1-1; v_gene: TRBV2; d_gene: .; abundance: .; CDR3aa: CASSHPGHTYTEAFF; CDR3nt: TGTGCCAGCAGCCATCCGGGACATACTTACACTGAAGCTTTCTTT
j_gene: TRBJ2-1; v_gene: TRBV5-6; d_gene: .; abundance: once; CDR3aa: CASSLPQGGGYDEQFF; CDR3nt: TGTGCCAGCAGCTTGCCACAGGGGGGAGGGTACGATGAGCAGTTCTTC
j_gene: TRBJ2-7; v_gene: TRBV7-9; d_gene: .; abundance: .; CDR3aa: CASSLAGYYEQYF; CDR3nt: TGTGCCAGCAGCTTAGCGGGCTACTACGAGCAGTACTTC
j_gene: TRBJ2-3; v_gene: TRBV28; d_gene: TRBD2; abundance: .; CDR3aa: CASRTGLVSDTQYF; CDR3nt: TGTGCCAGCAGGACGGGACTAGTTTCGGATACGCAGTATTTT
j_gene: TRBJ2-1; v_gene: TRBV21-1; d_gene: .; abundance: few; CDR3aa: CASSACLGVGYNEQFF; CDR3nt: TGTGCCAGCAGCGCCTGCTTAGGGGTGGGCTACAATGAGCAGTTCTTC
j_gene: TRBJ2-4; v_gene: TRBV3-1/TRBV3-2; d_gene: TRBD1; abundance: .; CDR3aa: CASSQRGQINIQYF; CDR3nt: TGTGCCAGCAGCCAGAGGGGACAGATAAACATTCAGTACTTC
j_gene: TRBJ2-7; v_gene: TRBV28; d_gene: TRBD1; abundance: .; CDR3aa: CASSLKGGGYEQYF; CDR3nt: TGTGCCAGCAGTTTAAAAGGGGGCGGCTACGAGCAGTACTTC
j_gene: TRBJ2-7; v_gene: TRBV6-5; d_gene: .; abundance: .; CDR3aa: CASSLAGSYEQYF; CDR3nt: TGTGCCAGCAGTTTGGCGGGATCCTACGAGCAGTACTTC
j_gene: TRBJ2-1; v_gene: TRBV10-2; d_gene: .; abundance: .; CDR3aa: CASSPRGSGEQFF; CDR3nt: TGCGCCAGCAGCCCGAGGGGGTCGGGGGAGCAGTTCTTC
j_gene: TRBJ2-7; v_gene: TRBV7-3; d_gene: TRBD1; abundance: .; CDR3aa: CASSVGQANAYEQYF; CDR3nt: TGTGCCAGCAGCGTGGGACAGGCCAATGCCTACGAGCAGTACTTC
j_gene: TRBJ1-5; v_gene: TRBV27; d_gene: .; abundance: .; CDR3aa: CASSLRQGTGQPQHF; CDR3nt: TGTGCCAGCAGTTTAAGGCAGGGTACTGGTCAGCCCCAGCATTTT
j_gene: TRBJ2-2; v_gene: TRBV6-5; d_gene: TRBD1; abundance: .; CDR3aa: CASLQGATGELFF; CDR3nt: TGTGCCAGCCTACAGGGGGCCACCGGGGAGCTGTTTTTT
j_gene: TRBJ1-5; v_gene: TRBV5-1; d_gene: TRBD1; abundance: .; CDR3aa: CASSLGTGDQPQHF; CDR3nt: TGCGCCAGCAGCTTGGGGACAGGGGATCAGCCCCAGCATTTT
j_gene: TRBJ1-2; v_gene: TRBV7-2; d_gene: .; abundance: .; CDR3aa: CASSLSLSANYGYTF; CDR3nt: TGTGCCAGCAGCTTAAGTTTATCAGCTAACTATGGCTACACCTTC
j_gene: TRBJ1-1; v_gene: TRBV6-5; d_gene: TRBD1; abundance: .; CDR3aa: CASSIGQGAEAFF; CDR3nt: TGTGCCAGCAGTATCGGACAGGGGGCGGAAGCTTTCTTT
j_gene: TRBJ2-5; v_gene: TRBV5-1; d_gene: .; abundance: .; CDR3aa: CASSPNGSGETQYF; CDR3nt: TGCGCCAGCAGCCCCAACGGGTCGGGAGAGACCCAGTACTTC
j_gene: TRBJ2-5; v_gene: TRBV3-1/TRBV3-2; d_gene: .; abundance: .; CDR3aa: CASSQGHSQETQYF; CDR3nt: TGTGCCAGCAGCCAAGGACACTCTCAAGAGACCCAGTACTTC
j_gene: TRBJ1-1; v_gene: TRBV11-2; d_gene: TRBD1; abundance: .; CDR3aa: CASSLGNGQANTEAFF; CDR3nt: TGTGCCAGCAGCTTAGGGAATGGACAGGCGAACACTGAAGCTTTCTTT
j_gene: TRBJ2-7; v_gene: TRBV5-4; d_gene: .; abundance: .; CDR3aa: CASSAKSRGYEQYF; CDR3nt: TGTGCCAGCAGCGCCAAATCTAGGGGTTACGAGCAGTACTTC
j_gene: TRBJ2-5; v_gene: TRBV27; d_gene: TRBD2; abundance: .; CDR3aa: CASSHIPPGLAFKETQYF; CDR3nt: TGTGCCAGCAGCCACATTCCTCCGGGACTAGCGTTTAAAGAGACCCAGTACTTC
j_gene: TRBJ1-5; v_gene: TRBV7-2; d_gene: .; abundance: few; CDR3aa: CASTPSQGQPQHF; CDR3nt: TGTGCCAGCACCCCGAGTCAGGGTCAGCCCCAGCATTTT
j_gene: TRBJ1-4; v_gene: TRBV7-8; d_gene: TRBD1; abundance: .; CDR3aa: CASSLDRTGHNEKLFF; CDR3nt: TGTGCCAGCAGCTTGGACAGGACAGGGCATAATGAAAAACTGTTTTTT
j_gene: TRBJ1-5; v_gene: TRBV12-3/TRBV12-4; d_gene: .; abundance: .; CDR3aa: CASSPGGLRGQHF; CDR3nt: TGTGCCAGCAGTCCTGGGGGCCTACGGGGCCAGCATTTT
j_gene: TRBJ1-1; v_gene: TRBV29-1; d_gene: TRBD1; abundance: .; CDR3aa: CSVIAQGGMNTEAFF; CDR3nt: TGCAGCGTTATAGCACAGGGGGGAATGAACACTGAAGCTTTCTTT
j_gene: TRBJ2-5; v_gene: TRBV2; d_gene: .; abundance: .; CDR3aa: CASSESGVETQYF; CDR3nt: TGTGCCAGCAGTGAGTCCGGGGTGGAGACCCAGTACTTC
j_gene: TRBJ2-7; v_gene: TRBV5-1; d_gene: .; abundance: .; CDR3aa: CASSLGDRSLEQYF; CDR3nt: TGCGCCAGCAGCTTGGGCGACAGGTCCCTCGAGCAGTACTTC
j_gene: TRBJ2-7; v_gene: TRBV7-2; d_gene: TRBD1; abundance: .; CDR3aa: CASTFMTGNSYEQYF; CDR3nt: TGTGCCAGCACTTTCATGACAGGGAACTCCTACGAGCAGTACTTC
j_gene: TRBJ1-3; v_gene: TRBV7-2; d_gene: .; abundance: .; CDR3aa: CASSGTVENTIYF; CDR3nt: TGTGCCAGCTCCGGGACTGTCGAAAACACCATATATTTT
j_gene: TRBJ2-2; v_gene: TRBV4-3; d_gene: .; abundance: .; CDR3aa: CASSQDGQITGELFF; CDR3nt: TGCGCCAGCAGCCAAGACGGACAGATCACCGGGGAGCTGTTTTTT
j_gene: TRBJ2-7; v_gene: TRBV29-1; d_gene: .; abundance: .; CDR3aa: CSVEGQSYEQYF; CDR3nt: TGCAGCGTTGAAGGACAGAGCTACGAGCAGTACTTC
j_gene: TRBJ1-5; v_gene: TRBV7-9; d_gene: .; abundance: once; CDR3aa: CASSLGQDSNQPQHF; CDR3nt: TGTGCCAGCAGCCTAGGACAAGATAGCAATCAGCCCCAGCATTTT
j_gene: TRBJ1-3; v_gene: TRBV7-2; d_gene: .; abundance: .; CDR3aa: CASRQGTGSGNTIYF; CDR3nt: TGTGCCAGCAGACAAGGAACGGGCTCTGGAAACACCATATATTTT
j_gene: TRBJ2-1; v_gene: TRBV27; d_gene: TRBD1; abundance: .; CDR3aa: CASSSGTGVGNEQFF; CDR3nt: TGTGCCAGCAGTTCCGGGACAGGGGTTGGAAATGAGCAGTTCTTC
j_gene: TRBJ2-5; v_gene: TRBV7-9; d_gene: .; abundance: .; CDR3aa: CASSSGKQETQYF; CDR3nt: TGTGCCAGCAGCTCAGGGAAACAAGAGACCCAGTACTTC
j_gene: TRBJ1-6; v_gene: TRBV7-8; d_gene: TRBD1; abundance: few; CDR3aa: CASSGGQGHSPLHF; CDR3nt: TGTGCCAGCAGCGGGGGACAGGGACATTCACCCCTCCACTTT
j_gene: TRBJ1-2; v_gene: TRBV19; d_gene: .; abundance: .; CDR3aa: CASKQGPYGYTF; CDR3nt: TGTGCCAGCAAACAGGGACCCTATGGCTACACCTTC
j_gene: TRBJ2-3; v_gene: TRBV11-2; d_gene: TRBD2; abundance: .; CDR3aa: CASSTGLAGVTDTQYF; CDR3nt: TGTGCCAGCAGCACGGGACTAGCGGGGGTCACAGATACGCAGTATTTT
j_gene: TRBJ1-3; v_gene: TRBV10-2; d_gene: .; abundance: .; CDR3aa: CASISGGTGNTIYF; CDR3nt: TGCGCCAGCATCTCGGGGGGCACTGGAAACACCATATATTTT
j_gene: TRBJ1-4; v_gene: TRBV19; d_gene: TRBD1; abundance: .; CDR3aa: CASRDRGGKLFF; CDR3nt: TGTGCCAGCCGGGACAGGGGGGGAAAACTGTTTTTT
j_gene: TRBJ1-1; v_gene: TRBV28; d_gene: .; abundance: .; CDR3aa: CASSLLPMNTEAFF; CDR3nt: TGTGCCAGCAGTTTATTACCTATGAACACTGAAGCTTTCTTT
j_gene: TRBJ2-5; v_gene: TRBV19; d_gene: TRBD1; abundance: .; CDR3aa: CASAQGARTQYF; CDR3nt: TGTGCCAGCGCACAGGGGGCAAGGACCCAGTACTTC
j_gene: TRBJ2-2; v_gene: TRBV2; d_gene: TRBD2; abundance: once; CDR3aa: CASKLAGSNTGELFF; CDR3nt: TGTGCCAGCAAGCTAGCGGGGAGCAACACCGGGGAGCTGTTTTTT
j_gene: TRBJ2-3; v_gene: TRBV10-3; d_gene: .; abundance: .; CDR3aa: CAAIDTATDTQYF; CDR3nt: TGTGCCGCGATAGACACAGCCACAGATACGCAGTATTTT
j_gene: TRBJ1-6; v_gene: TRBV5-1; d_gene: .; abundance: .; CDR3aa: CASSLTGLSYNSPLHF; CDR3nt: TGCGCCAGCAGCTTAACAGGGTTATCCTATAATTCACCCCTCCACTTT
j_gene: TRBJ2-4; v_gene: TRBV19; d_gene: .; abundance: .; CDR3aa: CATTGAGSNIQYF; CDR3nt: TGTGCCACAACGGGTGCGGGATCGAACATTCAGTACTTC
j_gene: TRBJ2-2; v_gene: TRBV28; d_gene: .; abundance: .; CDR3aa: CASSLYRGSDTGELFF; CDR3nt: TGTGCCAGCAGTTTATACCGGGGAAGTGACACCGGGGAGCTGTTTTTT
j_gene: TRBJ2-7; v_gene: TRBV11-2; d_gene: TRBD1; abundance: .; CDR3aa: CASSLLGQGFHEQYF; CDR3nt: TGTGCCAGCAGCTTACTGGGACAGGGGTTCCACGAGCAGTACTTC
j_gene: TRBJ2-7; v_gene: TRBV18; d_gene: TRBD1; abundance: few; CDR3aa: CASSRQGFSDEQYF; CDR3nt: TGTGCCAGCTCGCGACAGGGTTTTAGCGACGAGCAGTACTTC
j_gene: TRBJ2-1; v_gene: TRBV28; d_gene: .; abundance: .; CDR3aa: CASSLRPAGVSYNEQFF; CDR3nt: TGTGCCAGCAGTTTGAGACCGGCAGGGGTCTCCTACAATGAGCAGTTCTTC
j_gene: TRBJ2-3; v_gene: TRBV7-2; d_gene: TRBD2; abundance: .; CDR3aa: CASSLGLDFTDTQYF; CDR3nt: TGTGCCAGCAGCTTGGGACTAGACTTCACAGATACGCAGTATTTT
j_gene: TRBJ2-6; v_gene: TRBV28; d_gene: .; abundance: few; CDR3aa: CASVRAGANVLTF; CDR3nt: TGTGCCAGCGTACGGGCTGGGGCCAACGTCCTGACTTTC
j_gene: TRBJ1-5; v_gene: TRBV7-9; d_gene: TRBD1; abundance: once; CDR3aa: CASSPGDGTEDQPQHF; CDR3nt: TGTGCCAGCAGCCCCGGGGATGGGACAGAAGACCAGCCCCAGCATTTT
j_gene: TRBJ1-4; v_gene: TRBV5-6; d_gene: TRBD1; abundance: few; CDR3aa: CASSLATGGSEKLFF; CDR3nt: TGTGCCAGCAGCTTGGCGACAGGGGGGAGTGAAAAACTGTTTTTT
j_gene: TRBJ2-7; v_gene: TRBV6-5; d_gene: TRBD1; abundance: .; CDR3aa: CASSKGQGAGEQYF; CDR3nt: TGTGCCAGCAGTAAGGGACAGGGGGCAGGCGAGCAGTACTTC
j_gene: TRBJ2-3; v_gene: TRBV5-4; d_gene: TRBD1; abundance: .; CDR3aa: CASSSKQGAYTDTQYF; CDR3nt: TGTGCCAGCAGCTCAAAACAGGGGGCTTACACAGATACGCAGTATTTT